The 17 T cell receptor beta chains presented below share a single source sample, sequenced in a study of beta chain features in type 1 diabetes (dated by TCRdb to the late 2010s). What the research found in general, with its limitations: A moderate but significant shortening of TCRB CDR3 length was observed in type 1 diabetes patients in all four CD4+ subsets.

Library generation was performed with the immunoSEQ multiplex PCR assay. The entire amount of isolated RNA was reverse transcribed using the High Capacity cDNA Reverse Transcription Kit, so the sequenced TCRB transcripts were expressed ones. This is the immuneACCESS table as TCRdb keeps it, with only in-frame sequences that have V and J called. A part of the clones is gone; compared with another copy, unresolved V genes explain less than half, and the rest is unexplained. The sample table records 500,000 to 850,000 clones; about 14% of these occur just once. Of the sample, just under 0.04% is held by the ten largest clones. These receptors have no known antigen. The sequenced sample was naive CD4+ T cells from blood. The sample's cell subset or site label, in plain terms: true naive CD4+ T cells. The receptors derive from a man younger than 30 with type 1 diabetes.

This clone has just a few counts. The gene calls are TRBV11-2 and TRBJ2-7; 11 bases agree with TRBD2. CDR1 and CDR2 (germline): SGHAT, FQNNGV. Losses at the gene ends were 5 bases for V and 0 bases for J; bases not matched to a gene: 6. The CDR3 covers 16 residues. The CDR3 DNA reads TGTGCCAGCAGCCCCGGGACTAGCGGATACTCCTACGAGCAGTACTTC. This codes for CASSPGTSGYSYEQYF.

This clone turned up a few times. The rearrangement links TRBV4-3 to TRBJ2-3, with D perhaps given as TRBD1 or TRBD2 (5 bases each). The V end was cut by 9 bases, the J end by 3 bases, with 10 bases between. CDR3 size: 12 residues. Germline values: CDR1 LGHNA, CDR2 YSLEER. The CDR3 sequence is CASSEGTDTQYF. In DNA, the CDR3 is TGCGCCAGTAGCGAGGGGACAGATACGCAGTATTTT.

V and J are TRBV27 and TRBJ2-7; the D gene is possibly TRBD2 (5 bases). The germline gives CDR1 MNHEY, CDR2 SMNVEV (reference sequence). V was cut by 5 bases and J by 2 bases, with 16 bases left in between. The CDR3 spans 15 residues. The CDR3 spells CASSATPGSTYEQYF. For the CDR3, the DNA is TGTGCCAGCAGTGCTACCCCGGGGTCCACCTACGAGCAGTACTTC.

The genes are TRBV7-2 and TRBJ1-5; D is ambiguous. Germline V gene data show CDR1 as SGHTA and CDR2 as FQGNSA. This CDR3 comprises 14 residues. Trimming took off 5 bases at V and 7 bases at J, with 15 bases between the two ends. The CDR3 protein is CASSTNLDGQPQHF. CDR3 DNA sequence: TGTGCCAGCAGCACCAACCTGGACGGACAGCCCCAGCATTTT.

This clone was seen more than once but under ten times. J is TRBJ1-2 and V is TRBV23-1, with a weak D call TRBD1 (6 bases). TRBV23-1 is treated as an ORF (open reading frame) with a function not yet certain. There are 16 residues in the CDR3. The V gene lost 4 bases and the J gene lost 4 bases, with 19 bases spanning the gap. Here the CDR3 reads CASSLTPGALFYGYTF. CDR3 nucleotide sequence: TGCGCCAGCAGTCTAACACCGGGGGCCCTTTTCTATGGCTACACCTTC.

This rearrangement joins TRBV2 to TRBJ1-5, with unresolved D. The CDR3 has 14 amino acids. V lost 0 bases to trimming and J lost 4 bases, with 7 bases between them. Germline CDR1 reads SNHLY; CDR2 reads FYNNEI. The DNA for the CDR3 is TGTGCCAGCAGTGAAGCGAACGCTAATCAGCCCCAGCATTTT. It translates to CASSEANANQPQHF.

This clone turned up a few times. The chain couples TRBV4-3 to TRBJ1-1; weak D call: TRBD1 (6 bases). V was shortened by 6 bases and J by 3 bases, with 11 bases between the two germline ends. The V gene's germline CDR1 is LGHNA and CDR2 YSLEER. The CDR3 consists of 13 residues. The CDR3 sequence: CASSLRGDTEAFF. The CDR3 DNA sequence: TGCGCCAGCAGTCTGAGGGGGGACACTGAAGCTTTCTTT.

The chain combines TRBV6-1 with TRBJ2-1; D unclear. The CDR3 spans 13 residues. Germline V gene data show CDR1 as MNHNS and CDR2 as SASEGT. Trimming took 4 bases from V and 9 from J, leaving 13 bases between them. CDR3 sequence (DNA): TGTGCCAGCAGTGTCCTGGAGCCATTTGAGCAGTTCTTC. Translated: CASSVLEPFEQFF.

The chain has TRBV10-3 and TRBJ1-4; D gene unclear. Trimming shortened V by 6 bases and J by 4 bases, and 9 bases separated the two germline ends. CDR3 size: 13 residues. CDR1 ENHRY and CDR2 SYGVKD come from the germline V gene. The CDR3: CAISGTSNEKLFF. CDR3 DNA: TGTGCCATCAGCGGAACCAGTAATGAAAAACTGTTTTTT.

A note on this clone: Other DNA sequences in this sample translate to the same CDR3. This chain joins TRBV19 and TRBJ2-1; 7 nucleotides align to TRBD2. CDR1 LNHDA and CDR2 SQIVND come from the germline V gene (reference sequence). V lost 7 bases, J lost 8 bases, and 2 bases stayed unmatched. The CDR3 length is 11 residues. The CDR3 sequence is CASKSGDEQFF. CDR3 DNA: TGTGCCAGTAAAAGCGGGGATGAGCAGTTCTTC.

This clone was observed a few times. This rearrangement joins TRBV29-1 to TRBJ2-3; D perhaps matches TRBD2 (5 bases). Trimming took off 7 bases at V and 2 bases at J, with 19 bases between the two ends. Germline-derived CDR1 and CDR2 are SQVTM and ANQGSEA. CDR3 length equals 15 residues. The CDR3 sequence: CSGGRAGDNTDTQYF. CDR3 nucleotides: TGCAGCGGGGGTCGTGCGGGCGATAACACAGATACGCAGTATTTT.

This clone was counted between two and nine times. This chain joins TRBV29-1 and TRBJ2-1; maybe TRBD2 (6 bases). The CDR3 runs 16 residues. The V gene's germline CDR1 is SQVTM and CDR2 ANQGSEA. V lost 2 bases, J lost 4 bases, and 18 bases lay in between. The DNA for the CDR3 is TGCAGCGTTGAACGCCGTGGCGGGACTGTTTACAATGAGCAGTTCTTC. It translates to CSVERRGGTVYNEQFF.

This clone turned up a few times. One end of the junction fails to match germline, which may point to a read error. V gene TRBV29-1 combines with J gene TRBJ1-1; TRBD1 matches 9 bases. The CDR3 length is 12 residues. Per germline, CDR1 SQVTM and CDR2 ANQGSEA. The CDR3 is CSVDKQGADAFF. In DNA form, the CDR3 reads TGCAGCGTTGACAAACAGGGGGCTGATGCTTTCTTT. Full variable domain (remainder filled in from reference TRBV29-1 and TRBJ1-1): SAVISQKPSRDICQRGTSLTIQCQVDSQVTMMFWYRQQPGQSLTLIATANQGSEATYESGFVIDKFPISRPNLTFSTLTVSNMSPEDSSIYLCSVDKQGADAFFGQGTRLTVV.

The CDR3 sequence: CASSSDREETQYF. CDR3 DNA sequence: TGTGCCAGCAGCTCCGACAGGGAGGAGACCCAGTACTTC. The J gene is TRBJ2-5, the V gene TRBV7-9; TRBD1 aligns across 7 bases. V shed 4 bases, J shed 5 bases, and the junction held 4 bases outside the gene matches. The CDR3 is 13 residues long. Per germline, CDR1 SEHNR and CDR2 FQNEAQ (reference sequence). The variable domain in full, with the rest retrieved from reference TRBV7-9 and TRBJ2-5, is DTGVSQNPRHKITKRGQNVTFRCDPISEHNRLYWYRQTLGQGPEFLTYFQNEAQLEKSRLLSDRFSAERPKGSFSTLEIQRTEQGDSAMYLCASSSDREETQYFGPGTRLLVL.

The J gene is TRBJ2-7, the V gene TRBV6-6; D is ambiguous. Germline loops: CDR1 MNHNY, CDR2 SVGAGI (reference sequence). Trimming took off 2 bases at V and 3 bases at J, with 8 bases between the two ends. This CDR3 spans 13 amino acids. CDR3 amino acids: CASSYSDFYEQYF. CDR3 DNA: TGTGCCAGCAGTTACAGTGACTTCTACGAGCAGTACTTC.

This clone was observed a handful of times. This sequence joins TRBV29-1 and TRBJ2-2; TRBD2 might be the D (6 bases). Per the germline V gene, CDR1 is SQVTM and CDR2 is ANQGSEA. The CDR3 spans 13 residues. V lost 1 base and J 3 bases, leaving 6 bases between the germline ends. Written as DNA, the CDR3 is TGCAGCGTTGAAGCGGGGGACACCGGGGAGCTGTTTTTT. Translated: CSVEAGDTGELFF.

This rearrangement joins TRBV7-2 to TRBJ1-1; D is ambiguous. V lost 6 bases, J lost 1 base, and 18 bases lay in between. Germline CDR1 SGHTA, CDR2 FQGNSA. The CDR3 is made up of 16 amino acids. The CDR3 DNA is TGTGCCAGCAGTCGGCCTTCGGGGAAGGGGAACACTGAAGCTTTCTTT. Its protein product is CASSRPSGKGNTEAFF. Using reference TRBV7-2 and TRBJ1-1 for the parts outside the CDR3, the full variable domain is GAGVSQSPSNKVTEKGKDVELRCDPISGHTALYWYRQSLGQGLEFLIYFQGNSAPDKSGLPSDRFSAERTGGSVSTLTIQRTQQEDSAVYLCASSRPSGKGNTEAFFGQGTRLTVV.